These 25 T cell receptor beta chains were sequenced from one sample in a study of T cells in Graves' hyperthyroidism and ophthalmopathy. Amplified TCR beta CDR3 regions derived from RNA transcripts. HTBI primers drove first-round RT-PCR of the TCR CDR3. One entry per CDR3 protein, called by TCRdb with MiXCR from the multiplex PCR reads. This table holds a few hundred thousand distinct CDR3 sequences, around a sixth found once. The specimen sequenced was blood. These receptors were taken from a woman younger than 30 with Graves' hyperthyroidism that later progressed to Graves' ophthalmopathy.

This clonotype was counted many times. The chain uses TRBV6-2 or TRBV6-3 and TRBJ2-1, with D maybe TRBD2 (5 bases). V dropped 2 bases and J dropped 7 bases, with 18 bases sitting between them. Germline V lookup: CDR1 MNHEY, CDR2 SVGEGT. This CDR3 is 16 amino acids long. The CDR3 protein is CASSYEIGSSGNEQFF. For the CDR3, the DNA is TGTGCCAGCAGTTACGAGATCGGGTCCTCGGGGAATGAGCAGTTCTTC.

This clonotype was observed many times. This chain joins TRBV5-1 and TRBJ2-7; 11 nucleotides match TRBD1. Germline V gene sequence: CDR1 SGHRS, CDR2 YFSETQ. CDR3 length: 19 residues. The V gene end was trimmed by 4 bases and the J gene end by 5 bases; junction bases not matched to a gene: 20. The CDR3 loop is CASSLGTGGSLSGSNEQYF. CDR3 DNA sequence: TGCGCCAGCAGCCTCGGGACAGGGGGTTCACTAAGCGGGAGCAACGAGCAGTACTTC.

The sample holds many counts of this clonotype. The genes are TRBV5-1 and TRBJ2-1; possibly TRBD1 for D (6 bases). Germline V CDR1 and CDR2: SGHRS, YFSETQ. V was pared by 0 bases and J by 6 bases, with 13 bases between. The CDR3 sequence is 15 residues long. CDR3 in amino acids: CASSLVPGARNEQFF. The CDR3 bases are TGCGCCAGCAGCTTGGTACCAGGGGCCCGCAATGAGCAGTTCTTC.

This clonotype appeared many times. The chain uses TRBV28 and TRBJ2-3, with 14 bases fitting TRBD2. Germline V CDR1 and CDR2: MDHEN, SYDVKM. V trimming: 4 bases; J trimming: 3 bases; junction bases outside the gene matches: 12. This CDR3 is 19 amino acids long. The CDR3 spells CASSSLGLAGAGRTDTQYF. Here the CDR3 DNA reads TGTGCCAGCAGTTCCTTGGGACTAGCGGGAGCGGGACGAACAGATACGCAGTATTTT. Using reference TRBV28 and TRBJ2-3 for the parts outside the CDR3, the full variable domain is DVKVTQSSRYLVKRTGEKVFLECVQDMDHENMFWYRQDPGLGLRLIYFSYDVKMKEKGDIPEGYSVSREKKERFSLILESASTNQTSMYLCASSSLGLAGAGRTDTQYFGPGTRLTVL.

In its sample, this clonotype was seen many times. The chain employs TRBV11-2 and TRBJ2-7; 10 positions match TRBD1. The germline V gene encodes CDR1 SGHAT and CDR2 FQNNGV. The CDR3 loop spans 16 amino acids. The junction had 12 bases not matched to a gene; V was cut back by 8 bases and J by 2 bases. Written as DNA, the CDR3 is TGTGCCAGCCGCCACCGGACAGGGGGGGGAACCTACGAGCAGTACTTC. Translated, it gives CASRHRTGGGTYEQYF. Drawing the rest from reference TRBV11-2 and TRBJ2-7, the complete variable domain is EAGVAQSPRYKIIEKRQSVAFWCNPISGHATLYWYQQILGQGPKLLIQFQNNGVVDDSQLPKDRFSAERLKGVDSTLKIQPAKLEDSAVYLCASRHRTGGGTYEQYFGPGTRLTVT.

This clonotype came up a few times. The chain recombines TRBV7-9 with TRBJ1-2; TRBD1 agrees at 8 bases. Germline values: CDR1 SEHNR, CDR2 FQNEAQ (reference sequence). Unmatched junction bases numbered 12, after V lost 7 bases and J lost 5 bases. The CDR3 runs to 15 residues. CDR3 region: CASIHSGGGRYGYTF. The CDR3, as DNA: TGTGCCAGCATCCACTCAGGGGGCGGGAGGTATGGCTACACCTTC.

This clonotype was detected a few times. This may arise from a read error, as a much more abundant clone is one base away. This chain uses TRBV28 with TRBJ2-7; 7 positions match TRBD1. CDR3 size: 16 residues. Per the germline V gene, CDR1 is MDHEN and CDR2 is SYDVKM. V was pared by 5 bases and J by 1 base, with 11 bases of the junction left unmatched. In nucleotides, the CDR3 is TGTGCCAGCAGTGTGAATGGGGGACAGCTTTCCTACGAGCAGTACTTC. Amino acids: CASSVNGGQLSYEQYF.

This clonotype showed up just once. The CDR3 region is CASSQIPAQSTYEQYF. The DNA of the CDR3 is TGCGCCAGCAGCCAAATTCCAGCGCAAAGTACCTACGAGCAGTACTTC. The chain has TRBV4-1 and TRBJ2-7; D unclear. This CDR3 region has 16 residues. V lost 2 bases and J lost 2, with 16 bases in between. Germline assignment: CDR1 MGHRA and CDR2 YSYEKL.

V and J are TRBV9 and TRBJ1-1; 7 bases line up with TRBD1. Germline V gene sequence: CDR1 SGDLS, CDR2 YYNGEE. V lost 4 bases to trimming and J lost 3 bases; unmatched junction nucleotides: 9. The CDR3 sequence is 15 residues long. CDR3: CASSPRQGSDTEAFF. The CDR3 DNA sequence: TGTGCCAGCAGCCCCCGACAGGGAAGTGACACTGAAGCTTTCTTT.

This chain connects TRBV3-1 to TRBJ2-5; D unclear. This CDR3 region has 14 residues. V was shortened by 0 bases and J by 5 bases, with 10 bases between the two germline ends. The V gene's germline CDR1 is LGHDT and CDR2 YNNKEL (reference sequence). In nucleotides, the CDR3 is TGTGCCAGCAGCCAAGAGTTATCGGTCGAGACCCAGTACTTC. This encodes CASSQELSVETQYF.

This clonotype has a handful of counts. The chain carries TRBV2 and TRBJ1-6; 9 bases line up with TRBD1. Germline V gene lookup returns CDR1 SNHLY and CDR2 FYNNEI. This CDR3 has 15 residues. Trimming at V came to 7 bases and at J to 6 bases, leaving 7 bases not matched to a gene. The CDR3 region is CASKRTGDSNSPLHF. CDR3 nucleotides: TGTGCCAGCAAGAGGACAGGGGATTCTAATTCACCCCTCCACTTT.

This clonotype turned up a few times. The V and J genes are TRBV10-3 and TRBJ2-1, with 12 bases lining up with TRBD1. The germline CDR1 and CDR2 sequences are ENHRY and SYGVKD. This CDR3 spans 17 amino acids. V lost 4 bases, J lost 8 bases, and 12 bases stayed unmatched. The CDR3 nucleotides are TGTGCCATCAGTGCGACCCCGGGACAGGGGGCTAGGTATGAGCAGTTCTTC. It translates to CAISATPGQGARYEQFF.

The chain is built from TRBV29-1 and TRBJ2-7; the match to TRBD1 covers 9 bases. Germline assignment: CDR1 SQVTM and CDR2 ANQGSEA. Trimming removed 4 bases from V and 6 bases from J; junction bases left unmatched: 10. This CDR3 spans 14 amino acids. Here the CDR3 DNA reads TGCAGCGTTGGCGGACTGGACAGGGGAGGCGAGCAGTACTTC. Protein: CSVGGLDRGGEQYF.

This clonotype was seen only a few times. The J gene is TRBJ1-6, the V gene TRBV19, with D maybe TRBD1 (6 bases). Trimming left V 5 bases short and J 10 bases short, with 18 bases between. Germline CDR1 LNHDA, CDR2 SQIVND (reference sequence). The CDR3 has 15 amino acids. Here the CDR3 reads CASSAQGEGASPLHF. DNA of the CDR3: TGTGCCAGTAGTGCACAGGGTGAAGGTGCATCACCCCTCCACTTT.

This clonotype came up many times. The chain links TRBV12-3 or TRBV12-4 to TRBJ2-5; D remains unclear. The CDR3 totals 14 residues. The V gene lost 2 bases and the J gene lost 3 bases, with 10 bases spanning the gap. Here the CDR3 DNA reads TGTGCCAGCAGTTTATATGGCCAGAAAGAGACCCAGTACTTC. This gives the protein CASSLYGQKETQYF.

This rearrangement joins TRBV20-1 to TRBJ2-2, with D unresolved. Germline CDR1 reads DFQATT; CDR2 reads SNEGSKA (reference sequence). Trimming shortened V by 8 bases and J by 6 bases, and 7 bases separated the two germline ends. The CDR3 covers 10 residues. The CDR3 region is CSPTPGELFF. The CDR3 DNA reads as TGCAGTCCGACCCCCGGGGAGCTGTTTTTT.

The V gene is TRBV27, the J gene TRBJ2-3, with a weak D call TRBD1 (6 bases). Germline lookup yields CDR1 MNHEY and CDR2 SMNVEV (reference sequence). CDR3 length: 14 amino acids. The germline V and J ends were trimmed by 2 bases and 2 bases, with 8 bases remaining between them. For the CDR3, the DNA is TGTGCCAGCAGTTTAGGGGGCACCACAGATACGCAGTATTTT. As protein: CASSLGGTTDTQYF.

This clonotype has only a few counts. The J gene is TRBJ2-1, the V gene TRBV9; maybe TRBD1 (6 bases). Per germline, CDR1 SGDLS and CDR2 YYNGEE. V gave up 0 bases and J gave up 4 bases, with 11 bases separating them. The CDR3 is made up of 15 amino acids. The CDR3 DNA reads TGTGCCAGCAGCGTAGGGTGGCAGGGGTACAATGAGCAGTTCTTC. It yields the protein CASSVGWQGYNEQFF. The complete variable domain, with remaining parts taken from reference TRBV9 and TRBJ2-1, reads DSGVTQTPKHLITATGQRVTLRCSPRSGDLSVYWYQQSLDQGLQFLIQYYNGEERAKGNILERFSAQQFPDLHSELNLSSLELGDSALYFCASSVGWQGYNEQFFGPGTRLTVL.

The sample holds many counts of this clonotype. The CDR3 spells CSVSGTGGSRNEQFF. The CDR3 DNA reads TGCAGCGTCTCGGGGACAGGGGGTAGTAGGAATGAGCAGTTCTTC. The chain recombines TRBV29-1 with TRBJ2-1, with 11 bases that match TRBD1. V shed 6 bases and J 7 bases; nucleotides not matched to a gene: 11. The CDR3 length is 15 residues. Germline loops: CDR1 SQVTM, CDR2 ANQGSEA.

This clonotype was counted a few times. The chain carries TRBV28 and TRBJ2-3, with D possibly matching TRBD1 (6 bases). The CDR3 runs 16 residues. Trimming removed 4 bases from V and 1 base from J, with 15 bases in between. Germline CDR1 reads MDHEN; CDR2 reads SYDVKM. The CDR3 nucleotides read TGTGCCAGCAGTTCCCAGGGGCGCAGCGGCACAGATACGCAGTATTTT. It yields the protein CASSSQGRSGTDTQYF. The full variable domain, its missing parts supplied by reference TRBV28 and TRBJ2-3, is DVKVTQSSRYLVKRTGEKVFLECVQDMDHENMFWYRQDPGLGLRLIYFSYDVKMKEKGDIPEGYSVSREKKERFSLILESASTNQTSMYLCASSSQGRSGTDTQYFGPGTRLTVL.

Ten or more counts support this clonotype. V usage is TRBV12-3 or TRBV12-4 and J usage is TRBJ2-7; D unclear. Between the trimmed V and J ends, which lost 1 base and 0 bases, there was a span of 16 bases. The CDR3 spans 17 residues. The CDR3 spells CASSLGSFLQSSYEQYF. For the CDR3, the DNA is TGTGCCAGCAGTTTAGGTTCATTTTTGCAGAGCTCCTACGAGCAGTACTTC.

The chain couples TRBV20-1 to TRBJ2-5; 8 nucleotides line up with TRBD1. This CDR3 contains 14 residues. Germline values: CDR1 DFQATT, CDR2 SNEGSKA (reference sequence). The chain's CDR3 is CSVELDRVGETQYF. In nucleotides, the CDR3 is TGCAGCGTTGAACTGGACAGGGTGGGAGAGACCCAGTACTTC.

This clonotype was found a few times. The chain combines TRBV9 with TRBJ2-7, with TRBD2 matching over 8 bases. The germline V gene encodes CDR1 SGDLS and CDR2 YYNGEE. The CDR3 spans 14 residues. J was trimmed by 3 bases and V by 4 bases; bases with no gene match: 6. The CDR3 DNA reads TGTGCCAGCAGCCCCGGGGCGGGAGGCTACGAGCAGTACTTC. Translated, it gives CASSPGAGGYEQYF.

This CDR3 reads CATSRNPQGTAGETQYF. In nucleotides, the CDR3 is TGTGCCACCAGCAGAAACCCACAGGGGACGGCGGGAGAGACCCAGTACTTC. V usage is TRBV15 and J usage is TRBJ2-5, with 7 bases fitting TRBD1. With V trimmed by 2 bases and J by 4 bases, 13 bases remained unmatched. Germline V gene data show CDR1 as LNHNV and CDR2 as YYDKDF (reference sequence). The CDR3 spans 17 residues.

This clonotype was counted between two and nine times. The CDR3 spells CAISVGGSSYEQYF. The CDR3 nucleotides read TGTGCCATCTCGGTGGGCGGGAGCTCCTACGAGCAGTACTTC. V is TRBV10-3 and J is TRBJ2-7; the match to TRBD2 covers 7 bases. The CDR3 contains 14 residues. J gave up 0 bases and V 8 bases, and 7 bases lay outside the gene matches. In germline, CDR1 is ENHRY, CDR2 SYGVKD.